This T cell receptor (beta chain) was documented in a study of T cell repertoires in cytomegalovirus infection. V was pared by 5 bases and J by 9 bases, with 8 bases of the junction left unmatched. This CDR3 comprises 15 residues. TCRdb fed the reads into MiXCR, producing one record per CDR3 protein. The data contain 150,000 to 180,000 distinct CDR3 sequences, 20% to 25% of them seen just once; the ten biggest clones take up 9.5% to 12%. This sequence originates from a human donor in good health (CMV status not recorded). Some clones in this sample may be carry-over from other donors' samples. Source material: PBMCs. The rearrangement uses TRBV12-3 or TRBV12-4 and TRBJ1-6, with 9 bases fitting TRBD1. CDR3: CASSPNRDRVSPLHF. The CDR3 region has the DNA TGTGCCAGCAGTCCTAATAGGGACAGGGTTTCACCCCTCCACTTT.